This TCR beta chain was recovered during a study of blood T cell repertoires in COVID-19. In the study overall: Researchers got acute and convalescent COVID-19 samples from the United States, Italy and Spain. Sample material is recorded as cDNA or gDNA derived from T cells, B-cell-depleted T cells, or PBMCs.

Source study methods: Amplification with reference gene primers provided the estimates of nucleated cell counts. Libraries were prepared by immunoSEQ multiplex PCR; TCRdb keeps only in-frame clonotypes and omits some of them. That table furnishes V, J and clone size, whereas the DNA furnished D and trimming. The table records around 200,000 clones, about 87% of them present only once. Germline values: CDR1 SNHLY, CDR2 FYNNEI. The CDR3 consists of 14 residues. V lost 6 bases to trimming and J lost 2 bases; unmatched junction nucleotides: 7. Sequencing was carried out using peripheral blood. This TCR came from a man aged 40-49 years with active or convalescent COVID-19. V and J are TRBV2 and TRBJ2-7; 7 bases are a match to TRBD1. The CDR3 is CASRHGQGAYEQYF. CDR3 DNA sequence: TGTGCCAGCAGGCACGGGCAGGGGGCCTACGAGCAGTACTTC. Drawing the rest from reference TRBV2 and TRBJ2-7, the complete variable domain is EPEVTQTPSHQVTQMGQEVILRCVPISNHLYFYWYRQILGQKVEFLVSFYNNEISEKSEIFDDQFSVERPDGSNFTLKIRSTKLEDSAMYFCASRHGQGAYEQYFGPGTRLTVT.